This entry lists 17 T cell receptor beta chains sequenced from one sample in a study of cytomegalovirus exposure and HLA in healthy donors (dated by TCRdb to about 2017). To prepare the library, the immunoSEQ multiplex PCR assay was applied. The multiplex PCR relied on a mix of 60 forward primers for TCR Vbeta segments and 13 reverse primers for TCR Jbeta segments. The immuneACCESS repertoire file appears here via TCRdb, limited to in-frame rearrangements. These files lack a portion of the clones; in checked studies, under half of the deficit traces to unresolved V genes, and the cause of the others is not known. For this sample the table gives 190,000 or so clones, of which 80% were detected only once. The ten largest clones capture under 0.85% of the sample. Sequencing input: PBMCs. These receptors all come from a boy aged 10-17 years in good health and CMV-seronegative.

The chain couples TRBV6-5 to TRBJ2-7; no definite D call. Germline V gene lookup returns CDR1 MNHEY and CDR2 SVGAGI. V lost 5 bases to trimming and J lost 5 bases, with 7 bases between them. The CDR3 totals 11 residues. The CDR3, as DNA: TGTGCCAGCAGTCTTGACAACGAGCAGTACTTC. Its protein product is CASSLDNEQYF.

The chain has TRBV11-2 and TRBJ2-4, with 7 bases identical to TRBD2. J lost 0 bases, V lost 2 bases, and 7 bases had no gene match. The CDR3 has 17 amino acids. Germline loops: CDR1 SGHAT, CDR2 FQNNGV. Here the CDR3 DNA reads TGTGCCAGCAGCTTACAGGGCGGGAGTCTAGCCAAAAACATTCAGTACTTC. Translated: CASSLQGGSLAKNIQYF. Full variable domain (outside the CDR3, taken from reference TRBV11-2 and TRBJ2-4): EAGVAQSPRYKIIEKRQSVAFWCNPISGHATLYWYQQILGQGPKLLIQFQNNGVVDDSQLPKDRFSAERLKGVDSTLKIQPAKLEDSAVYLCASSLQGGSLAKNIQYFGAGTRLSVL.

The rearrangement uses TRBV6-1 and TRBJ1-6, with D perhaps matching TRBD1 (5 bases). This CDR3 has 14 residues. From germline, CDR1 is MNHNS and CDR2 SASEGT. V was cut by 7 bases and J by 8 bases, with 15 bases left in between. The CDR3 DNA reads TGTGCCAGCAAACTACAGGCTGGGTATTCACCCCTCCACTTT. Residues: CASKLQAGYSPLHF.

For the CDR3, the DNA is TGTGCCAGCAGCTTAGGGGGAGAGGCCACGGGAAACACCATATATTTT. It translates to CASSLGGEATGNTIYF. This rearrangement joins TRBV7-2 to TRBJ1-3; D is undetermined. Per the germline V gene, CDR1 is SGHTA and CDR2 is FQGNSA. V was pared by 1 base and J by 4 bases, with 14 bases between. The CDR3 extends over 16 amino acids.

This clone was picked up a small number of times. This sequence joins TRBV4-1 and TRBJ2-5; 9 bases fit TRBD2. V was clipped by 0 bases and J by 5 bases; unmatched bases: 10. The CDR3 covers 17 residues. Germline assignment: CDR1 MGHRA and CDR2 YSYEKL. Here the CDR3 reads CASSQDPQAGGRETQYF. CDR3 sequence (DNA): TGCGCCAGCAGCCAAGATCCCCAAGCGGGGGGCCGGGAGACCCAGTACTTC.

The chain carries TRBV7-2 and TRBJ1-3; D is unresolved. Germline CDR1 is SGHTA and CDR2 is FQGNSA. CDR3 length: 15 residues. With 2 bases removed from V and 0 bases from J, the gap between germline ends came to 8 bases. CDR3 sequence (DNA): TGTGCCAGCAGCTTAAACGCAGTCTCTGGAAACACCATATATTTT. Amino acid sequence: CASSLNAVSGNTIYF.

J is TRBJ2-5 and V is TRBV5-1, with 8 nucleotides matching TRBD2. CDR3 length equals 14 residues. Germline values: CDR1 SGHRS, CDR2 YFSETQ. Trimming took 6 bases from V and 0 from J; bases not matched to a gene: 4. CDR3 nucleotides: TGCGCCAGCAACGGACTAGCTGACCAAGAGACCCAGTACTTC. Protein product: CASNGLADQETQYF.

This rearrangement joins TRBV29-1 to TRBJ2-7; D perhaps matches TRBD2 (6 bases). The length of the CDR3 is 12 residues. Trimming took 2 bases from V and 6 from J, leaving 11 bases between them. Per germline, CDR1 SQVTM and CDR2 ANQGSEA. The CDR3 DNA is TGCAGCGTTGAAAGGGGAGGTTCCGAGCAGTACTTC. It specifies CSVERGGSEQYF.

The V gene is TRBV6-6, the J gene TRBJ2-5; 8 positions match TRBD1. Germline V gene sequence: CDR1 MNHNY, CDR2 SVGAGI (reference sequence). With V trimmed by 6 bases and J by 4 bases, 4 bases remained unmatched. The CDR3 contains 13 residues. CDR3 DNA sequence: TGTGCCAGCAGAAGGACAGGGCGAGAGACCCAGTACTTC. Amino acids: CASRRTGRETQYF.

Here the CDR3 reads CASSLAGGVMSTEAFF. The CDR3 DNA is TGCGCCAGCAGCTTGGCGGGGGGCGTAATGAGCACTGAAGCTTTCTTT. The chain is built from TRBV5-1 and TRBJ1-1, with D perhaps TRBD1 (6 bases). The length of the CDR3 is 16 residues. The V gene lost 0 bases and the J gene lost 4 bases, with 16 bases spanning the gap. CDR1 and CDR2 (germline): SGHRS, YFSETQ.

The rearrangement uses TRBV21-1 and TRBJ2-3; the DNA was not compared with TRBD2, the D call given in the table. TRBV21-1 is a recognized pseudogene. This CDR3 spans 20 amino acids. CDR3 in amino acids: CASSKVPTSGRPPSPDTQYF. The CDR3 nucleotides read TGTGCCAGCAGCAAAGTCCCGACTAGCGGGAGGCCCCCTAGTCCAGATACGCAGTATTTT.

The J gene is TRBJ2-1, the V gene TRBV13, with 9 bases identical to TRBD2. Germline CDR1 and CDR2: PRHDT and FYEKMQ (reference sequence). There are 16 residues in the CDR3. V lost 4 bases to trimming and J lost 9 bases; unmatched junction nucleotides: 13. The CDR3 DNA is TGTGCCAGCAGCTGGGCGGGAGGGCCATCTTTTAGTGAGCAGTTCTTC. Its protein product is CASSWAGGPSFSEQFF.

The chain joins TRBV7-2 to TRBJ1-3; D remains ambiguous. CDR3 length equals 18 residues. Trimming left V 1 base short and J 0 bases short, with 16 bases between. Germline lookup yields CDR1 SGHTA and CDR2 FQGNSA. The CDR3 DNA reads TGTGCCAGCAGCTTAGAGTTATATGTGGGGAGCTCTGGAAACACCATATATTTT. Translating gives CASSLELYVGSSGNTIYF.

The rearrangement uses TRBV18 and TRBJ2-5; TRBD1 matches at 9 bases. Per germline, CDR1 KGHSH and CDR2 LQKENI. CDR3 length equals 15 residues. Trimming at V came to 3 bases and at J to 5 bases, leaving 7 bases not matched to a gene. The CDR3 bases are TGTGCCAGCTCACCCCTAACAGGGGGCGGTGAGACCCAGTACTTC. Protein product: CASSPLTGGGETQYF.

The J gene is TRBJ1-1, the V gene TRBV7-9, with 9 bases aligning to TRBD1. The CDR3 sequence is 18 residues long. J gave up 0 bases and V 2 bases, and 10 bases lay outside the gene matches. Looked up from germline, CDR1 is SEHNR and CDR2 is FQNEAQ (reference sequence). The chain's CDR3 is CASSLIPGQGSMNTEAFF. In DNA form, the CDR3 reads TGTGCCAGCAGCTTAATACCGGGACAGGGTTCCATGAACACTGAAGCTTTCTTT. Full variable domain (outside the CDR3, taken from reference TRBV7-9 and TRBJ1-1): DTGVSQNPRHKITKRGQNVTFRCDPISEHNRLYWYRQTLGQGPEFLTYFQNEAQLEKSRLLSDRFSAERPKGSFSTLEIQRTEQGDSAMYLCASSLIPGQGSMNTEAFFGQGTRLTVV.

This clone was recorded only once. V is TRBV28 and J is TRBJ2-5; tentative D call: TRBD2 (5 bases). The germline V gene has CDR1 MDHEN and CDR2 SYDVKM. The CDR3 spans 13 residues. Trimming removed 4 bases at V and 5 bases at J, with 11 bases between. CDR3 sequence (DNA): TGTGCCAGCAGTTCTTCAGCGGAGGAGACCCAGTACTTC. It encodes CASSSSAEETQYF.

The chain has TRBV13 and TRBJ2-1, with 8 bases lining up with TRBD1. The CDR3 spans 13 residues. Trimming took 2 bases from V and 15 from J; bases not matched to a gene: 9. Germline CDR1 and CDR2: PRHDT and FYEKMQ (reference sequence). The CDR3 here is CASSLKRPGGRFF. The CDR3 DNA reads as TGTGCCAGCAGCTTAAAGAGGCCAGGGGGCCGGTTCTTC.